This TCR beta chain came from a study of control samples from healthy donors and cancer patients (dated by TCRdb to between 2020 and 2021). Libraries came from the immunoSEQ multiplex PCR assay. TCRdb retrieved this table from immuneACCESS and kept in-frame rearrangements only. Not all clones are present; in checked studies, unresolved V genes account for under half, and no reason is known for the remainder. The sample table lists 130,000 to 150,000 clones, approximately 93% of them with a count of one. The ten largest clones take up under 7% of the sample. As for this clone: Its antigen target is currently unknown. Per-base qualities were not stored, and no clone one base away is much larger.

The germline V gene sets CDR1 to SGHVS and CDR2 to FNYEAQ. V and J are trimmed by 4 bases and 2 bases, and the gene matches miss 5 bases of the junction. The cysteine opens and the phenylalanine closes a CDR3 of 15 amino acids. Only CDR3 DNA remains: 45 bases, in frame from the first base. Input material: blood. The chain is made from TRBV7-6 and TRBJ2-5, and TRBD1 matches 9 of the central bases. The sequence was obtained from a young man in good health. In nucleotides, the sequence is TGTGCCAGCAGCTCGGGGACAGGGCCGCAAGAGACCCAGTACTTC. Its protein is CASSSGTGPQETQYF.